These 30 T cell receptor beta chains share one sample of origin, sequenced in a study of preoperative IRX-2 immunotherapy in early breast cancer. Treatment meaning: preoperative locoregional IRX-2 cytokine immunotherapy. Libraries were prepared by immunoSEQ multiplex PCR; TCRdb keeps only in-frame clonotypes and omits some of them. Among around 24,000 clones listed, around 72% were seen once. The material was lymph node tissue, obtained after IRX-2 immunotherapy. The receptors here all came from a human donor with breast cancer.

This chain joins TRBV11-3 and TRBJ2-1, with TRBD2 matching 7 bases. CDR3 size: 15 residues. From germline, CDR1 is SGHNT and CDR2 YENEEA. The ends lost 3 bases at V and 8 bases at J; junction bases unmatched: 10. The CDR3 is CASSFKVGGPDEQFF. The CDR3 DNA is TGTGCCAGCAGCTTTAAAGTGGGAGGGCCCGATGAGCAGTTCTTC.

The chain recombines TRBV5-1 with TRBJ2-3; D not resolved. This CDR3 region has 19 residues. In germline, CDR1 is SGHRS, CDR2 YFSETQ. V shed 1 base and J shed 2 bases, with 23 bases lying between them. The CDR3 loop reads CASSLLMGSYMSPTDTQYF. CDR3 coding DNA: TGCGCCAGCAGCTTGTTAATGGGGTCGTACATGTCCCCCACAGATACGCAGTATTTT. Supplemented by reference TRBV5-1 and TRBJ2-3, the full variable domain reads KAGVTQTPRYLIKTRGQQVTLSCSPISGHRSVSWYQQTPGQGLQFLFEYFSETQRNKGNFPGRFSGRQFSNSRSEMNVSTLELGDSALYLCASSLLMGSYMSPTDTQYFGPGTRLTVL.

The CDR3 reads CAPGGIAVNNEQFF. CDR3 nucleotides: TGTGCCCCGGGGGGGATAGCGGTTAACAATGAGCAGTTCTTC. The rearrangement uses TRBV12-2 and TRBJ2-1; TRBD2 is the table's D call, not checked against the DNA. TRBV12-2 is marked as a pseudogene. CDR3 length: 14 residues.

V is TRBV6-8 and J is TRBJ2-2; maybe TRBD1 (5 bases). V dropped 0 bases and J dropped 3 bases, with 5 bases sitting between them. The CDR3 is 14 amino acids. Germline V gene lookup returns CDR1 MNHGY and CDR2 SAAAGT. This CDR3 reads CASSYSTDTGELFF. For the CDR3, the DNA is TGTGCCAGCAGTTACTCGACAGACACCGGGGAGCTGTTTTTT.

The rearrangement uses TRBV28 and TRBJ2-7; possible D gene TRBD2, 5 bases. V lost 8 bases and J lost 1, with 15 bases in between. CDR1 is MDHEN and CDR2 is SYDVKM in the germline V gene. The CDR3 contains 14 residues. As DNA, the CDR3 is TGTGCCAGCGGTACCGAGGGCAGATCCTACGAGCAGTACTTC. Encoded protein: CASGTEGRSYEQYF.

V usage is TRBV6-8 and J usage is TRBJ2-7; 10 nucleotides agree with TRBD1. The trim removed 4 bases at V and 6 bases at J, leaving 12 bases unmatched. CDR1 is MNHGY and CDR2 is SAAAGT in the germline V gene. The CDR3 has 16 residues. This CDR3 is CASSSMPGQGNLEQYF. In nucleotides, the CDR3 is TGTGCCAGCAGTTCCATGCCGGGACAGGGGAATCTCGAGCAGTACTTC.

The V gene is TRBV12-5, the J gene TRBJ2-6, with D uncertain. Germline CDR1 is LGHNT and CDR2 is FRNRAP. Trimming pared 7 bases from V and 1 base from J, leaving 5 bases between. This CDR3 has 13 amino acids. The DNA for the CDR3 is TGTGCTAGTGCCACTTCTGGGGCCAACGTCCTGACTTTC. The encoded protein is CASATSGANVLTF.

This rearrangement joins TRBV7-8 to TRBJ2-7; maybe TRBD1 (5 bases). Per germline, CDR1 SGHVS and CDR2 FQNEAQ. This CDR3 contains 15 residues. Trimming removed 3 bases from V and 1 base from J, with 13 bases in between. CDR3 nucleotides: TGTGCCAGCAGCTTGGCAGGGATTCGGTCCTACGAGCAGTACTTC. As protein: CASSLAGIRSYEQYF.

The chain couples TRBV12-5 to TRBJ2-7; no reliable D call. Per germline, CDR1 LGHNT and CDR2 FRNRAP. CDR3 length: 15 amino acids. The CDR3 here is CASTLGPNPSYEQYF. CDR3 DNA sequence: TGTGCCAGCACCCTAGGCCCGAACCCTTCCTACGAGCAGTACTTC.

The V and J genes are TRBV28 and TRBJ1-2; D ambiguous. V gave up 4 bases and J gave up 7 bases, with 25 bases separating them. Germline CDR1 and CDR2: MDHEN and SYDVKM. This CDR3 spans 17 amino acids. In nucleotides, the CDR3 is TGTGCCAGCAGTTCCCCCCTGGTTTGGAGTGGCGAGGGTGGCTACACCTTC. This sequence encodes CASSSPLVWSGEGGYTF.

The chain couples TRBV10-2 to TRBJ1-1, with D maybe TRBD1 (5 bases). This CDR3 region has 14 residues. V lost 7 bases, J lost 6 bases, and 18 bases lay in between. Germline CDR1 WSHSY, CDR2 SAAADI. DNA of the CDR3: TGCGCCAGCAACCTACTGGGGCGAGAGGCTGAAGCTTTCTTT. Translation gives CASNLLGREAEAFF.

This clone was counted a few times. V gene TRBV11-3 combines with J gene TRBJ2-7; the D is unclear. The ends were cut back, 5 bases at V and 4 bases at J, with 18 bases in the middle. The CDR3 is 15 amino acids. In germline, CDR1 is SGHNT, CDR2 YENEEA. DNA for the CDR3: TGTGCCAGCAGCAGACGTCATGGCGTTTCTTACGAGCAGTACTTC. Protein sequence: CASSRRHGVSYEQYF.

V is TRBV28 and J is TRBJ1-4; D may be TRBD1 (5 bases). Trimming took 3 bases from V and 8 from J, leaving 13 bases between them. The CDR3 consists of 14 residues. Germline-derived CDR1 and CDR2 are MDHEN and SYDVKM. The CDR3 sequence is CASSFRAGWEKLFF. In DNA form, the CDR3 reads TGTGCCAGCAGTTTCAGGGCGGGGTGGGAAAAACTGTTTTTT.

Only a few counts were recorded for this clone. The chain couples TRBV11-3 to TRBJ1-4; D remains unclear. With 5 bases removed from V and 5 bases from J, the gap between germline ends came to 15 bases. Germline V CDR1 and CDR2: SGHNT, YENEEA. The CDR3 extends over 15 amino acids. This CDR3 is CASSEPGGPNEKLFF. For the CDR3, the DNA is TGTGCCAGCAGCGAACCGGGAGGCCCCAATGAAAAACTGTTTTTT.

V gene TRBV19 combines with J gene TRBJ1-2; D is unresolved. The CDR3 is 16 amino acids. V was shortened by 1 base and J by 5 bases, with 17 bases between the two germline ends. Per germline, CDR1 LNHDA and CDR2 SQIVND (reference sequence). Here the CDR3 reads CASSIATGRLPYGYTF. The CDR3, as DNA: TGTGCCAGTAGTATAGCAACTGGCAGGCTCCCGTATGGCTACACCTTC.

This clone was seen only once. This chain links TRBV6-8 with TRBJ2-1; 13 bases are shared with TRBD2. From germline, CDR1 is MNHGY and CDR2 SAAAGT. The CDR3 runs to 18 residues. The junction had 7 bases not matched to a gene; V was cut back by 4 bases and J by 1 base. CDR3 sequence (DNA): TGTGCCAGCAGTTCCCGGACTAGCGGGAGTTTTTCCTACAATGAGCAGTTCTTC. Its protein is CASSSRTSGSFSYNEQFF.

There are a few counts of this clone. This rearrangement joins TRBV18 to TRBJ2-7; D uncertain. CDR3 size: 13 residues. CDR1 KGHSH and CDR2 LQKENI come from the germline V gene. The V and J ends lost 0 bases and 5 bases respectively, with 8 bases between them. The CDR3 nucleotides are TGTGCCAGCTCACCACCCCGAGGCCACGAGCAGTACTTC. This gives the protein CASSPPRGHEQYF. Variable domain in full (rest from reference TRBV18 and TRBJ2-7): NAGVMQNPRHLVRRRGQEARLRCSPMKGHSHVYWYRQLPEEGLKFMVYLQKENIIDESGMPKERFSAEFPKEGPSILRIQQVVRGDSAAYFCASSPPRGHEQYFGPGTRLTVT.

The chain joins TRBV7-6 to TRBJ1-4; D is undetermined. V was clipped by 0 bases and J by 5 bases, with 7 bases between them. Germline V lookup: CDR1 SGHVS, CDR2 FNYEAQ. This CDR3 contains 14 residues. The CDR3 DNA reads TGTGCCAGCAGCTTAGCGTCGGGCAATGAAAAACTGTTTTTT. Amino acid sequence: CASSLASGNEKLFF. The variable domain in full, with the rest retrieved from reference TRBV7-6 and TRBJ1-4, is GAGVSQSPRYKVTKRGQDVALRCDPISGHVSLYWYRQALGQGPEFLTYFNYEAQQDKSGLPNDRFSAERPEGSISTLTIQRTEQRDSAMYRCASSLASGNEKLFFGSGTQLSVL.

V and J are TRBV29-1 and TRBJ2-1; unclear D gene. This CDR3 comprises 12 residues. CDR1 is SQVTM and CDR2 is ANQGSEA in the germline V gene. Trimming shortened V by 5 bases and J by 8 bases, and 13 bases separated the two germline ends. The CDR3 is CSVLRVVDEQFF. The DNA of the CDR3 is TGCAGCGTTCTAAGGGTAGTTGATGAGCAGTTCTTC.

The chain recombines TRBV18 with TRBJ1-3, with TRBD1 as a possible D gene (6 bases). V lost 3 bases and J lost 2, with 11 bases in between. Germline values: CDR1 KGHSH, CDR2 LQKENI. The CDR3 totals 15 residues. The CDR3 DNA reads as TGTGCCAGCTCACCCGACAGGAGCCCTGGAAACACCATATATTTT. It encodes CASSPDRSPGNTIYF.

The chain links TRBV5-1 to TRBJ2-7; 10 nucleotides align to TRBD2. The CDR3 extends over 14 amino acids. CDR1 is SGHRS and CDR2 is YFSETQ in the germline V gene. The V gene end was trimmed by 7 bases and the J gene end by 3 bases; junction bases not matched to a gene: 7. CDR3 nucleotides: TGCGCCAGCCGCCGTTGGACTAGCGGCTACGAGCAGTACTTC. Its translation is CASRRWTSGYEQYF.

The V gene is TRBV6-8, the J gene TRBJ1-1; D not resolved. V lost 4 bases, J lost 9 bases, and 15 bases lay in between. CDR1 and CDR2 from the germline V gene are MNHGY and SAAAGT. The CDR3 covers 13 residues. CDR3 loop: CASSSSDKSKAFF. CDR3 nucleotides: TGTGCCAGCAGTTCCTCCGACAAGTCTAAAGCTTTCTTT.

The rearrangement joins TRBV18 to TRBJ1-2; D gene uncertain. The germline gives CDR1 KGHSH, CDR2 LQKENI. The CDR3 sequence is 13 residues long. V lost 1 base and J 3 bases, leaving 6 bases between the germline ends. The CDR3 region is CASSPQKDYGYTF. The CDR3 DNA reads as TGTGCCAGCTCACCACAAAAGGACTATGGCTACACCTTC.

This clone has more than one count but fewer than ten. V is TRBV6-8 and J is TRBJ2-7; 12 bases map to TRBD2. CDR1 and CDR2 (germline): MNHGY, SAAAGT. CDR3 size: 15 residues. With 5 bases clipped from V and 4 bases from J, the junction kept 6 bases outside the gene matches. CDR3 sequence: CASSPTSGSQYEQYF. CDR3 nucleotides: TGTGCCAGCAGTCCGACTAGCGGGAGTCAGTACGAGCAGTACTTC.

The chain couples TRBV18 to TRBJ2-2; 10 bases agree with TRBD2. V lost 1 base and J lost 4; bases outside the gene matches: 3. There are 16 residues in the CDR3. CDR1 KGHSH and CDR2 LQKENI come from the germline V gene. For the CDR3, the DNA is TGTGCCAGCTCACCACAAGCGGGAGGGCGCACCGGGGAGCTGTTTTTT. Protein sequence: CASSPQAGGRTGELFF.

The chain combines TRBV1 with TRBJ1-4. TRBV1 is annotated as a pseudogene. CDR3 length: 16 amino acids. The chain's CDR3 is CASSQGMVGIGEKLFF. Here the CDR3 DNA reads TGCGCCAGCAGCCAAGGGATGGTAGGGATCGGTGAAAAACTGTTTTTT.

The J gene is TRBJ1-2, the V gene TRBV14; unclear D gene. This CDR3 has 13 amino acids. The germline V and J ends were trimmed by 1 base and 4 bases, with 7 bases remaining between them. Germline CDR1 reads SGHDN; CDR2 reads FVKESK. This chain's CDR3 is CASSQGSGYGYTF. The CDR3 bases are TGTGCCAGCAGCCAAGGAAGCGGCTATGGCTACACCTTC.

The chain has TRBV7-6 and TRBJ2-2; D is tentatively TRBD1 or TRBD2 (5 bases each). Germline V lookup: CDR1 SGHVS, CDR2 FNYEAQ. Trimming removed 9 bases from V and 3 bases from J, with 14 bases in between. CDR3 length: 14 residues. As DNA, the CDR3 is TGTGCCAGAAATGGGGGAGTGGACACCGGGGAGCTGTTTTTT. Residues: CARNGGVDTGELFF.

The rearrangement uses TRBV19 and TRBJ1-2; 12 bases map to TRBD1. J gave up 8 bases and V 10 bases, and 14 bases lay outside the gene matches. This CDR3 is 15 amino acids long. Germline CDR1 LNHDA, CDR2 SQIVND (reference sequence). CDR3 DNA: TGTGCCACCCGCACTCCGGGACAGGGGGCGCGAGGCTACACCTTC. Its protein product is CATRTPGQGARGYTF.

The chain combines TRBV7-1 with TRBJ2-7; 7 bases line up with TRBD1. TRBV7-1 carries the ORF label, with uncertain function. V lost 3 bases, J lost 0 bases, and 8 bases stayed unmatched. CDR3 length equals 16 residues. The CDR3 DNA reads as TGTGCCAGCAGCTCCAATGGACGGGACAGCTCCTACGAGCAGTACTTC. Its translation: CASSSNGRDSSYEQYF.